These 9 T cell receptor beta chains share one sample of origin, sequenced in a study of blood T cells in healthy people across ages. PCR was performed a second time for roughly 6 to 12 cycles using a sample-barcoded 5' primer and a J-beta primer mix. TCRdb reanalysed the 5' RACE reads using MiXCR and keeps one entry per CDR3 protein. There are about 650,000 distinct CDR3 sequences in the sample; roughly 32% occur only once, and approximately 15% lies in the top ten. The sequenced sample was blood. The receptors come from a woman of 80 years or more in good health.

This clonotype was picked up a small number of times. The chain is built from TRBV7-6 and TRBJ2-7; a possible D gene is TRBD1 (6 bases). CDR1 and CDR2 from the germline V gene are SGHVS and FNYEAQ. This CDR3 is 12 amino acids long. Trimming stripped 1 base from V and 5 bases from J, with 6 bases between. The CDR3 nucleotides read TGTGCCAGCAGCTTAGGACAGGACGAGCAGTACTTC. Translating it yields CASSLGQDEQYF.

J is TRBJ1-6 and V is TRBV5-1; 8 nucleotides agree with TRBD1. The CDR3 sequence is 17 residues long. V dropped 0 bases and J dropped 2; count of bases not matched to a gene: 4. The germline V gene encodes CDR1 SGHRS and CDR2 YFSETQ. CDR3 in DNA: TGCGCCAGCAGCTTGGAAGGACAGGGCGCCTATAATTCACCCCTCCACTTT. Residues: CASSLEGQGAYNSPLHF. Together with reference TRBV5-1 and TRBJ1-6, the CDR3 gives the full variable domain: KAGVTQTPRYLIKTRGQQVTLSCSPISGHRSVSWYQQTPGQGLQFLFEYFSETQRNKGNFPGRFSGRQFSNSRSEMNVSTLELGDSALYLCASSLEGQGAYNSPLHFGNGTRLTVT.

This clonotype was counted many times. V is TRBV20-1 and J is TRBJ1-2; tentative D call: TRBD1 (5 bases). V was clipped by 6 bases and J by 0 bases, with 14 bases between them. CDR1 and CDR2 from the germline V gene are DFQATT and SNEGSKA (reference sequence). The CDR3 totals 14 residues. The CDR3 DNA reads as TGCAGTGCCGCCGGGACTAGAGCTAACTATGGCTACACCTTC. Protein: CSAAGTRANYGYTF.

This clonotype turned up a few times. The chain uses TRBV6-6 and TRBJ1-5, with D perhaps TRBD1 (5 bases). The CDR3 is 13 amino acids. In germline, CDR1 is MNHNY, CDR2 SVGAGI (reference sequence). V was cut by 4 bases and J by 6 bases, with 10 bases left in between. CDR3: CASSWDPVQPQHF. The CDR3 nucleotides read TGTGCCAGCAGTTGGGACCCAGTTCAGCCCCAGCATTTT.

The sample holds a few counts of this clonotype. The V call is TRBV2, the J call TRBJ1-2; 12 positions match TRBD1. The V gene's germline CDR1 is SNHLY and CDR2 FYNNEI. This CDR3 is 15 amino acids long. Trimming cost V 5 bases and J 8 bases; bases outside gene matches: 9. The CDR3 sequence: CASSRKGQGAEGYTF. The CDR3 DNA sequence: TGTGCCAGCAGTCGAAAGGGACAGGGGGCAGAGGGCTACACCTTC.

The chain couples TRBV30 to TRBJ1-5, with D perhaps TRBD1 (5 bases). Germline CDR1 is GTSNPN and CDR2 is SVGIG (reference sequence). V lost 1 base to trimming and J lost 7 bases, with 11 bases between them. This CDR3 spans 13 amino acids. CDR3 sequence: CAWSGGSRQPQHF. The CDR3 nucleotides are TGTGCCTGGAGTGGGGGGTCAAGGCAGCCCCAGCATTTT.

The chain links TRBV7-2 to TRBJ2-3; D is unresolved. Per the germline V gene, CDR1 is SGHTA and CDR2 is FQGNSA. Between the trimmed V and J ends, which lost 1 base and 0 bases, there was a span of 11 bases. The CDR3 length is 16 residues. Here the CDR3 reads CASSLVETASTDTQYF. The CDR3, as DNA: TGTGCCAGCAGCTTAGTGGAGACGGCTAGCACAGATACGCAGTATTTT.

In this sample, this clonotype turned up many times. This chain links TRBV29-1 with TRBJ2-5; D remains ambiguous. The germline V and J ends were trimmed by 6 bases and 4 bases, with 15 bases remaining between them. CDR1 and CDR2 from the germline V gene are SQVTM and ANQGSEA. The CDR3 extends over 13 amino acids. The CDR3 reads CSVTGIAGETQYF. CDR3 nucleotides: TGCAGCGTCACCGGAATAGCCGGAGAGACCCAGTACTTC.

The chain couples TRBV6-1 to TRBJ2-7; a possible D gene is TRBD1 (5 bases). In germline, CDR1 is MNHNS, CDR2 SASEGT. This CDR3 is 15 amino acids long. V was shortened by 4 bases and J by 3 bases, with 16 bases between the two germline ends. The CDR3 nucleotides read TGTGCCAGCAGTGCCGAAAGGGGTTCAGTCTACGAGCAGTACTTC. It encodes CASSAERGSVYEQYF.